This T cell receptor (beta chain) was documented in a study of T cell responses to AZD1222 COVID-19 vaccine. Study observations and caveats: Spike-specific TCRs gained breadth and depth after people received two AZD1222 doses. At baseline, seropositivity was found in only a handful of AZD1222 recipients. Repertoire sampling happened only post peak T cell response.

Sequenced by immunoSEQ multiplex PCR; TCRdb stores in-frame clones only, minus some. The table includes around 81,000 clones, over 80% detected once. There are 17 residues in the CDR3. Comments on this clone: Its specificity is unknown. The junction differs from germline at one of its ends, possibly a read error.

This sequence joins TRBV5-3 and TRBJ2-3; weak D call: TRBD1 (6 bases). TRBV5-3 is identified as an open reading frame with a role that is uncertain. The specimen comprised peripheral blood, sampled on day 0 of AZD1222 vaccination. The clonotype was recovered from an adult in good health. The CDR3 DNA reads TGTGCCAGAAGCTTTAAGGGGGAAGTATCGGGATGGCGAGTTCCCAGATTT. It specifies CARSFKGEVSGWRVPRF.